These 21 T cell receptor beta chains came from one sample sequenced in a study of OX40 agonist ivuxolimab in advanced cancers. The table came from immunoSEQ multiplex PCR; TCRdb's copy has only in-frame clones and leaves some out. The table records tens of thousands of clones, around 91% of them present only once. Specimen: CD4+ or CD8+ T cells sorted from blood, collected in a trial of the OX40 agonist ivuxolimab. All receptors come from an adult with an advanced solid tumor such as melanoma, head and neck, liver or kidney cancer.

The gene calls are TRBV4-2 and TRBJ2-3; no clear D gene. The germline V gene has CDR1 LGHNA and CDR2 YNFKEQ. The CDR3 contains 14 residues. Trimming stripped 3 bases from V and 1 base from J, with 8 bases between. CDR3 protein: CASSHRPRTDTQYF. For the CDR3, the DNA is TGTGCCAGCAGCCATCGACCTCGCACAGATACGCAGTATTTT.

As to this clone: This CDR3 is also generated by other DNA sequences in the sample. The J gene is TRBJ2-7, the V gene TRBV27; D is unresolved. Per germline, CDR1 MNHEY and CDR2 SMNVEV (reference sequence). The CDR3 covers 13 residues. Trimming cost V 3 bases and J 3 bases, with 9 bases left between them. The DNA of the CDR3 is TGTGCCAGCAGTTTTGGCCAGTTCTACGAGCAGTACTTC. As protein: CASSFGQFYEQYF.

The chain carries TRBV2 and TRBJ2-3; 7 bases are shared with TRBD2. The CDR3 has 15 residues. The germline V gene has CDR1 SNHLY and CDR2 FYNNEI. V trimming: 5 bases; J trimming: 1 base; junction bases outside the gene matches: 6. The CDR3 reads CASSLELAGTDTQYF. In DNA, the CDR3 is TGTGCCAGCAGTCTTGAGCTAGCGGGCACAGATACGCAGTATTTT.

J is TRBJ1-3 and V is TRBV30; D remains ambiguous. Trimming took 1 base from V and 7 from J, leaving 11 bases between them. Germline assignment: CDR1 GTSNPN and CDR2 SVGIG (reference sequence). The CDR3 totals 13 residues. The CDR3 DNA reads TGTGCCTGGAGTGCTGGACTGCACAACACCATATATTTT. Protein: CAWSAGLHNTIYF.

This chain uses TRBV28 with TRBJ2-5; TRBD2 agrees at 10 bases. Near its end, the DNA agrees better with TRBJ2-7, so the J call may be wrong. Germline CDR1 and CDR2: MDHEN and SYDVKM. This CDR3 contains 13 residues. The CDR3 nucleotides read TGTGCCAGCCGGACTAGCGGATCCTACGAGCAGTACTTC. Amino acid sequence: CASRTSGSYEQYF.

The chain combines TRBV7-9 with TRBJ2-1, with 7 nucleotides matching TRBD2. Trimming removed 3 bases from V and 6 bases from J; junction bases left unmatched: 2. The CDR3 extends over 13 amino acids. Germline V lookup: CDR1 SEHNR, CDR2 FQNEAQ (reference sequence). Here the CDR3 reads CASSLTSSNEQFF. The CDR3 bases are TGTGCCAGCAGCTTGACTAGCTCCAATGAGCAGTTCTTC.

The rearrangement links TRBV5-1 to TRBJ2-7, with TRBD1 identical over 8 bases. Germline V gene sequence: CDR1 SGHRS, CDR2 YFSETQ. Trimming removed 5 bases from V and 3 bases from J; junction bases left unmatched: 10. The CDR3 spans 15 residues. This chain's CDR3 is CASSLESGGFYEQYF. CDR3 sequence (DNA): TGCGCCAGCAGTTTAGAATCAGGGGGCTTCTACGAGCAGTACTTC.

The chain couples TRBV27 to TRBJ2-1, with 9 bases that match TRBD1. The junction had 5 bases not matched to a gene; V was cut back by 2 bases and J by 6 bases. This CDR3 region has 15 residues. Germline assignment: CDR1 MNHEY and CDR2 SMNVEV (reference sequence). The CDR3 coding sequence is TGTGCCAGCAGTTTAGCCGGGACAGGGTCCAATGAGCAGTTCTTC. Its translation: CASSLAGTGSNEQFF.

This clone was counted a few times. The chain joins TRBV6-6 to TRBJ2-7; D is possibly TRBD1 (5 bases). CDR3 length equals 14 residues. CDR1 MNHNY and CDR2 SVGAGI come from the germline V gene (reference sequence). Between the trimmed V and J ends, which lost 0 bases and 7 bases, there was a span of 13 bases. Written as DNA, the CDR3 is TGTGCCAGCAGTTACTCGCAGGGATTGCGGGAGCAGTACTTC. As protein: CASSYSQGLREQYF.

The chain employs TRBV27 and TRBJ2-1; 7 positions agree with TRBD1. J was trimmed by 6 bases and V by 6 bases; bases with no gene match: 5. Per germline, CDR1 MNHEY and CDR2 SMNVEV (reference sequence). The CDR3 has 13 residues. The CDR3 region is CASSPGQLNEQFF. The CDR3 DNA reads TGTGCCAGCAGCCCGGGACAGCTCAATGAGCAGTTCTTC.

The CDR3 protein is CASSVMGGLETQYF. Written as DNA, the CDR3 is TGTGCCAGCAGCGTAATGGGGGGGCTAGAGACCCAGTACTTC. The J gene is TRBJ2-5, the V gene TRBV9, with a possible D match to TRBD2 (7 bases). V lost 1 base and J lost 4, with 11 bases in between. This CDR3 contains 14 residues. Germline values: CDR1 SGDLS, CDR2 YYNGEE.

This chain joins TRBV5-6 and TRBJ2-7; 7 bases align to TRBD2. V lost 3 bases and J lost 1; bases outside the gene matches: 1. Germline CDR1 and CDR2: SGHDT and YYEEEE. CDR3 length equals 13 residues. The CDR3 region has the DNA TGTGCCAGCAGCTGGGGGGGATCCTACGAGCAGTACTTC. Amino acids: CASSWGGSYEQYF.

This chain uses TRBV6-5 with TRBJ2-5, with D perhaps matching TRBD1 (6 bases). Germline loops: CDR1 MNHEY, CDR2 SVGAGI. This CDR3 comprises 15 residues. The V gene lost 2 bases and the J gene lost 5 bases, with 15 bases spanning the gap. The CDR3: CASSYKDSVYETQYF. DNA of the CDR3: TGTGCCAGCAGTTACAAGGACAGCGTTTATGAGACCCAGTACTTC.

CDR3 residues: CASSDQGQETQYF. The CDR3 region has the DNA TGCGCCAGCAGTGACCAGGGCCAAGAGACCCAGTACTTC. The gene calls are TRBV10-1 and TRBJ2-5, with D possibly matching TRBD1 (5 bases). CDR1 is WNHNN, CDR2 SYGVQD, per germline (reference sequence). This CDR3 has 13 residues. V dropped 3 bases and J dropped 1 base, with 6 bases sitting between them.

V gene TRBV4-2 combines with J gene TRBJ1-2, with D perhaps matching TRBD1 (6 bases). The CDR3 sequence is 16 residues long. Germline-derived CDR1 and CDR2 are LGHNA and YNFKEQ. With 4 bases removed from V and 4 bases from J, the gap between germline ends came to 19 bases. The DNA for the CDR3 is TGTGCCAGCAGCCTATTAAGACAGGTATCTCCCTATGGCTACACCTTC. Amino acid sequence: CASSLLRQVSPYGYTF.

This clone is judged medium-sized. V and J are TRBV25-1 and TRBJ1-2; D unresolved. Trimming shortened V by 2 bases and J by 4 bases, and 8 bases separated the two germline ends. The CDR3 contains 13 residues. Germline-derived CDR1 and CDR2 are MGHDK and SYGVNS. The CDR3: CASSEGGPYGYTF. The CDR3 DNA reads as TGTGCCAGCAGTGAAGGAGGTCCCTATGGCTACACCTTC.

The chain couples TRBV10-3 to TRBJ2-7; a weak D match, TRBD1 (6 bases). This CDR3 contains 15 residues. The germline V gene encodes CDR1 ENHRY and CDR2 SYGVKD. The V end lost 5 bases, the J end lost 2 bases, and 16 bases lay between the germline ends. CDR3 sequence: CAISTPDRTTYEQYF. CDR3 coding DNA: TGTGCCATCAGTACCCCCGACAGGACAACCTACGAGCAGTACTTC.

The rearrangement joins TRBV6-1 to TRBJ2-7, with D perhaps matching TRBD1 (6 bases). The CDR3 extends over 14 amino acids. In germline, CDR1 is MNHNS, CDR2 SASEGT. With 8 bases removed from V and 0 bases from J, the gap between germline ends came to 14 bases. CDR3 amino acids: CASHRVPGSYEQYF. CDR3 in DNA: TGTGCCAGCCACAGGGTACCGGGCTCCTACGAGCAGTACTTC.

V usage is TRBV11-2 and J usage is TRBJ2-1, with 7 bases fitting TRBD2. The trim removed 5 bases at V and 7 bases at J, leaving 14 bases unmatched. CDR3 length equals 16 residues. The germline V gene encodes CDR1 SGHAT and CDR2 FQNNGV. The DNA for the CDR3 is TGTGCCAGCAGCCCCGGGGGGTGGGGGAGAGAGAATGAGCAGTTCTTC. It codes for CASSPGGWGRENEQFF.

The chain carries TRBV5-6 and TRBJ1-4; D gene unclear. This CDR3 has 12 residues. V lost 1 base to trimming and J lost 8 bases, with 6 bases between them. Germline V gives CDR1 SGHDT, CDR2 YYEEEE. As DNA, the CDR3 is TGTGCCAGCAGCTTGCAGGAGGAAAAACTGTTTTTT. Translating gives CASSLQEEKLFF.

V and J are TRBV28 and TRBJ1-4, with TRBD1 as a possible D gene (5 bases). The CDR3 length is 14 residues. V was clipped by 1 base and J by 10 bases, with 13 bases between them. The V gene's germline CDR1 is MDHEN and CDR2 SYDVKM. Written as DNA, the CDR3 is TGTGCCAGCAGTTTATCGGGGCTAGGGCGAAAACTGTTTTTT. This translates into CASSLSGLGRKLFF. Drawing the rest from reference TRBV28 and TRBJ1-4, the complete variable domain is DVKVTQSSRYLVKRTGEKVFLECVQDMDHENMFWYRQDPGLGLRLIYFSYDVKMKEKGDIPEGYSVSREKKERFSLILESASTNQTSMYLCASSLSGLGRKLFFGSGTQLSVL.